This is a list of T cell receptor beta chains from one sample in a study of cytomegalovirus exposure and HLA in healthy donors. Some clones are missing from TCRdb's copy, which holds only in-frame ones; the method was immunoSEQ multiplex PCR. The table records more than 70,000 clones, 55% to 80% of them present only once. Material for sequencing was PBMCs. These receptors were taken from a man in his forties in good health and CMV-seropositive. CDR3s include the opening cysteine and the closing phenylalanine or tryptophan. A D gene is named only where the DNA matches it firmly. Where a row states a size, it is once, few, many or the class of an expanded clone; other rows omit it.

-	TRBV10-2	12	TRBJ1-2	-	CASKEGNYGYTF	TGCGCCAGCAAGGAGGGGAACTATGGCTACACCTTC
-	TRBV5-6	14	TRBJ1-2	once	CASSFWDKNYGYTF	TGTGCCAGCAGCTTTTGGGACAAGAACTATGGCTACACCTTC
TRBD2	TRBV5-5	15	TRBJ2-3	-	CASSLRGGAPDTQYF	TGTGCCAGCAGCTTACGCGGGGGGGCCCCAGATACGCAGTATTTT
TRBD1	TRBV4-3	14	TRBJ1-5	few	CASSPDRGIQPQHF	TGCGCCAGCAGCCCGGACAGGGGGATACAGCCCCAGCATTTT
-	TRBV6-6	13	TRBJ1-5	-	CASSYNRDQPQHF	TGTGCCAGCAGTTACAACAGGGATCAGCCCCAGCATTTT
-	TRBV28	16	TRBJ1-5	few	CASTYERFYSNQPQHF	TGTGCCAGCACTTATGAGAGGTTTTATAGCAATCAGCCCCAGCATTTT
-	TRBV6-5	13	TRBJ1-2	-	CASTGRQDQGYTF	TGTGCCAGCACCGGTCGACAGGACCAGGGCTACACCTTC
TRBD1	TRBV7-3	15	TRBJ2-3	-	CASSYGTGLQDTQYF	TGTGCCAGCAGCTACGGGACAGGGTTACAAGATACGCAGTATTTT
TRBD2	TRBV9	16	TRBJ2-1	once	CASSVGPAGGVNEQFF	TGTGCCAGCAGCGTAGGACCAGCGGGGGGGGTTAATGAGCAGTTCTTC
-	TRBV29-1	12	TRBJ1-1	-	CSAAWGPAEAFF	TGCAGCGCTGCTTGGGGGCCTGCTGAAGCTTTCTTT
-	TRBV18	14	TRBJ2-7	many	CASSPPRASSEQYF	TGTGCCAGCTCACCGCCCAGGGCGTCCAGCGAGCAGTACTTC